This TCR beta chain was recovered during a study of molecular identifiers for immune sequencing clone quantification. Study findings and constraints: Identical TCR molecules sharing a barcode could underestimate highly expanded clone sizes.

Preparation of naive CD8 libraries involved roughly 18,000 to 1,100,000 sorted cells and 10%, 30% or 50% RNA. A CD8+CD4-CCR7+CD45RA+ phenotype served as the sorting definition for naive CD8 T cells. MiXCR was run by TCRdb on the PCR reads, yielding one entry per CDR3 protein. The sample lists 600,000 to 650,000 distinct CDR3 sequences, about 20% occurring once. V shed 0 bases and J 4 bases; nucleotides not matched to a gene: 9. This CDR3 has 16 residues. The V gene's germline CDR1 is SGHDT and CDR2 YYEEEE. In its sample, this clonotype was seen many times. Its antigen remains unidentified. The source is a human donor in good health. Some libraries in this study had Jurkat cell RNA spiked in. This sequence joins TRBV5-6 and TRBJ2-7; TRBD2 agrees at 8 bases. Sequenced input: naive CD8+ T cells from blood, with Jurkat cell RNA spiked in. The subset is: FACS-sorted CD8+CD4-CCR7+CD45RA+ naive T cells. The DNA for the CDR3 is TGTGCCAGCAGCTTGGCGACCGGGAGGGCGCTGTACGAGCAGTACTTC. Residues: CASSLATGRALYEQYF.